This TCR beta chain was retrieved from a study of control samples from healthy donors and cancer patients. Sequencing was performed with immunoSEQ multiplex PCR; in TCRdb, only in-frame clones are kept and a portion is missing. Of tens of thousands of clones in the sample, over 85% were seen once. V lost 0 bases to trimming and J lost 6 bases; unmatched junction nucleotides: 3. Per germline, CDR1 MNHEY and CDR2 SMNVEV (reference sequence). The CDR3 has 15 residues. The genes are TRBV27 and TRBJ2-7; 12 bases match TRBD1. This receptor was taken from a man aged 50 to 59 in good health. The sequenced sample consisted of blood. The CDR3 protein is CASSLSGTGGLEQYF. CDR3 nucleotide sequence: TGTGCCAGCAGTTTATCCGGGACAGGGGGCCTCGAGCAGTACTTC.